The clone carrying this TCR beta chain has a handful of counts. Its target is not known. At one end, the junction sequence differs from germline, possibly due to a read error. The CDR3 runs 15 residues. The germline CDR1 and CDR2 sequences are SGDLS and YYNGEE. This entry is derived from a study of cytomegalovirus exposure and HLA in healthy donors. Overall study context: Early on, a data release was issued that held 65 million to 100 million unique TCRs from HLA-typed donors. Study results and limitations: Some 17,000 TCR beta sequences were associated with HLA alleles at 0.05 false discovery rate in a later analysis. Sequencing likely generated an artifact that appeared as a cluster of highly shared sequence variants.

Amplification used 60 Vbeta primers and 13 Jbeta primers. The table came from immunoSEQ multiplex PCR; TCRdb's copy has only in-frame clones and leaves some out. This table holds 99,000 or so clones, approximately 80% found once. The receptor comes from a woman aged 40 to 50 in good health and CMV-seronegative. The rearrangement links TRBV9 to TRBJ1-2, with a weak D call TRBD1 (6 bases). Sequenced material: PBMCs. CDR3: CASSVVGGAGEARSF. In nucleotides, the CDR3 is TGTGCCAGCAGCGTAGTGGGGGGGGCAGGTGAAGCTCGGTCCTTC.